The 15 T cell receptor beta chains below were found in one sample sequenced in a study of T cells in Graves' hyperthyroidism and ophthalmopathy. Template material for amplifying TCR beta CDR3 regions consisted of RNA transcripts. TCR CDR3 underwent first-round RT-PCR with the HTBI primer set. TCRdb called the multiplex PCR reads again in MiXCR, with one record for every CDR3 protein. The sample consists of approximately 560,000 distinct CDR3 sequences, 15% to 18% of them appearing once. The sample consisted of blood. Every receptor here comes from a woman in her twenties or thirties with Graves' hyperthyroidism.

This clonotype showed up many times. The chain combines TRBV7-9 with TRBJ1-5, with TRBD1 matching 9 bases. V trimming: 5 bases; J trimming: 0 bases; junction bases outside the gene matches: 8. The CDR3 extends over 17 amino acids. The germline V gene has CDR1 SEHNR and CDR2 FQNEAQ (reference sequence). CDR3 DNA sequence: TGTGCCAGCAGCGGGGACAGGGAAGTTTATAGCAATCAGCCCCAGCATTTT. It encodes CASSGDREVYSNQPQHF.

As concerns this clonotype: At one of its ends the junction is not consistent with the germline gene, which may arise from a read error. The J gene is TRBJ2-1, the V gene TRBV7-7; TRBD2 matches at 10 bases. Germline V CDR1 and CDR2: SSHAT, FNYEAQ (reference sequence). There are 15 residues in the CDR3. The CDR3, as DNA: TGTGCTAGCAGCTCGGGACTAGCGACCTACAATGAGCAGTTCTTC. As protein: CASSSGLATYNEQFF.

This clonotype was seen a handful of times. The V and J genes are TRBV29-1 and TRBJ2-7; TRBD1 aligns across 10 bases. Trimming at V came to 0 bases and at J to 3 bases, leaving 5 bases not matched to a gene. Germline V gives CDR1 SQVTM, CDR2 ANQGSEA. The CDR3 has 15 amino acids. The CDR3 sequence is CSVEEHGTGDYEQYF. The CDR3 DNA sequence: TGCAGCGTTGAAGAACACGGGACAGGGGACTACGAGCAGTACTTC.

This clonotype was counted ten times or more. The chain joins TRBV6-1 to TRBJ1-2; D might be TRBD1 (6 bases). This CDR3 contains 15 residues. The germline V gene has CDR1 MNHNS and CDR2 SASEGT. Trimming pared 5 bases from V and 0 bases from J, leaving 13 bases between. CDR3 coding DNA: TGTGCCAGCAGTTGGGCGGGGGCACCTAACTATGGCTACACCTTC. Encoded protein: CASSWAGAPNYGYTF.

The V and J genes are TRBV24-1 and TRBJ2-1; 8 bases match TRBD2. From germline, CDR1 is KGHDR and CDR2 SFDVKD. The V and J ends lost 3 bases and 6 bases, in that order; junction bases with no gene match: 9. The length of the CDR3 is 16 residues. Here the CDR3 reads CATSDVAGGKVNEQFF. The CDR3 coding sequence is TGTGCCACCAGTGATGTTGCGGGAGGAAAGGTCAATGAGCAGTTCTTC.

The chain is built from TRBV28 and TRBJ1-5, with 9 nucleotides matching TRBD1. The ends lost 2 bases at V and 6 bases at J; junction bases unmatched: 5. The CDR3 is made up of 15 amino acids. The V gene's germline CDR1 is MDHEN and CDR2 SYDVKM. Here the CDR3 reads CASSLHRGLGQPQHF. DNA of the CDR3: TGTGCCAGCAGTTTACACAGGGGGCTTGGTCAGCCCCAGCATTTT.

This clonotype was counted at least ten times. V gene TRBV28 combines with J gene TRBJ1-5, with no clear D. The CDR3 is made up of 14 amino acids. From germline, CDR1 is MDHEN and CDR2 SYDVKM. The V gene lost 2 bases and the J gene lost 2 bases, with 7 bases spanning the gap. CDR3 nucleotide sequence: TGTGCCAGCAGTTTACGTATGGGCAATCAGCCCCAGCATTTT. Protein product: CASSLRMGNQPQHF.

This clonotype was counted ten times or more. This sequence joins TRBV12-3 or TRBV12-4 and TRBJ2-1, with 12 positions matching TRBD2. The CDR3 length is 16 residues. V trimming: 6 bases; J trimming: 7 bases; junction bases outside the gene matches: 10. In DNA, the CDR3 is TGTGCCAGCAGCCTGACTAGCGGGAGTTCGGGAAATGAGCAGTTCTTC. Its protein product is CASSLTSGSSGNEQFF.

This clonotype has only a few counts. J is TRBJ2-1 and V is TRBV20-1, with 7 bases aligning to TRBD1. Germline-derived CDR1 and CDR2 are DFQATT and SNEGSKA (reference sequence). The J segment lost 0 bases and the V segment lost 1 base, leaving 12 bases of the junction unmatched. The CDR3 is made up of 18 amino acids. The CDR3 nucleotides read TGCAGTGCTAGAGTACTCACAGGGGACAGAAACTCCTACAATGAGCAGTTCTTC. It yields the protein CSARVLTGDRNSYNEQFF.

Many counts were recorded for this clonotype. V usage is TRBV30 and J usage is TRBJ1-2; 7 nucleotides line up with TRBD1. Germline V gene data show CDR1 as GTSNPN and CDR2 as SVGIG (reference sequence). V dropped 2 bases and J dropped 8; count of bases not matched to a gene: 11. This CDR3 region has 14 residues. The CDR3 loop is CAWSPHSTGKGYTF. The DNA of the CDR3 is TGTGCCTGGAGTCCCCACTCGACAGGGAAGGGCTACACCTTC.

This clonotype was detected many times. J is TRBJ2-7 and V is TRBV30; TRBD2 matches 10 bases. The CDR3 length is 15 residues. Unmatched junction bases numbered 11, after V lost 3 bases and J lost 6 bases. Looked up from germline, CDR1 is GTSNPN and CDR2 is SVGIG (reference sequence). CDR3 protein: CAWSIPGLAWGEQYF. The CDR3 DNA follows: TGTGCCTGGAGCATCCCGGGACTAGCGTGGGGCGAGCAGTACTTC.

The chain combines TRBV5-1 with TRBJ1-3; D gene unclear. The germline V and J ends were trimmed by 7 bases and 4 bases, with 15 bases remaining between them. From germline, CDR1 is SGHRS and CDR2 YFSETQ. CDR3 length: 14 amino acids. The CDR3 DNA sequence: TGCGCCAGCCGTAGGTGGGGAGAAGGAAACACCATATATTTT. Its protein product is CASRRWGEGNTIYF. Full variable domain (outside the CDR3, taken from reference TRBV5-1 and TRBJ1-3): KAGVTQTPRYLIKTRGQQVTLSCSPISGHRSVSWYQQTPGQGLQFLFEYFSETQRNKGNFPGRFSGRQFSNSRSEMNVSTLELGDSALYLCASRRWGEGNTIYFGEGSWLTVV.

This clonotype was observed many times. This chain uses TRBV11-3 with TRBJ2-1, with TRBD1 identical over 8 bases. Germline CDR1 and CDR2: SGHNT and YENEEA. The trim removed 4 bases at V and 5 bases at J, leaving 7 bases unmatched. This CDR3 comprises 15 residues. In DNA, the CDR3 is TGTGCCAGCAGCTACACCTTGGACAGGGACAATGAGCAGTTCTTC. Amino acid sequence: CASSYTLDRDNEQFF.

Note on this clonotype: A much larger clone lies one base from this, so it may be a read error. The rearrangement uses TRBV15 and TRBJ2-7; D not resolved. The CDR3 totals 14 residues. Trimming took off 1 base at V and 3 bases at J, with 10 bases between the two ends. Germline loops: CDR1 LNHNV, CDR2 YYDKDF (reference sequence). The CDR3 region has the DNA TGTGCCACCAGCAGAGTAGCTGGCGGCTACGAGCAGTACTTC. Its protein is CATSRVAGGYEQYF. Drawing the rest from reference TRBV15 and TRBJ2-7, the complete variable domain is DAMVIQNPRYQVTQFGKPVTLSCSQTLNHNVMYWYQQKSSQAPKLLFHYYDKDFNNEADTPDNFQSRRPNTSFCFLDIRSPGLGDTAMYLCATSRVAGGYEQYFGPGTRLTVT.

This clonotype was found a few times. This chain connects TRBV28 to TRBJ1-2, with D hard to call. The V and J ends lost 5 bases and 4 bases respectively, with 11 bases between them. The CDR3 contains 13 residues. Germline V gene lookup returns CDR1 MDHEN and CDR2 SYDVKM. The CDR3 reads CASSRVDSYGYTF. In DNA, the CDR3 is TGTGCCAGCAGTAGAGTAGACTCCTATGGCTACACCTTC.